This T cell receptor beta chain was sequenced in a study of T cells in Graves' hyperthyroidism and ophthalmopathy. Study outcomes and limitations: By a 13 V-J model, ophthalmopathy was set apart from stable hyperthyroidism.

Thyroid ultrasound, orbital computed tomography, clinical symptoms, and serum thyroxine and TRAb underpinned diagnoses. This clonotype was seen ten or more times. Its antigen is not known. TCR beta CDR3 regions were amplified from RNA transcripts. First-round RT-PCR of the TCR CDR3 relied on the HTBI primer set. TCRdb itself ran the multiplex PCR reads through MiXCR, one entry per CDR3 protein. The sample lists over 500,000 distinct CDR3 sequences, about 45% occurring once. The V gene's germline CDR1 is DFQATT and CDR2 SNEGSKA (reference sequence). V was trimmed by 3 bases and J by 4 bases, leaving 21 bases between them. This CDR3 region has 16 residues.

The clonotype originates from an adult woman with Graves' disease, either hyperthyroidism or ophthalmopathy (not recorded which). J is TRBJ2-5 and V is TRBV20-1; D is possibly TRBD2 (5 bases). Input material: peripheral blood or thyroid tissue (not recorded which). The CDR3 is CSARGPSYNRGETQYF. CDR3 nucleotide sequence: TGCAGTGCTAGGGGCCCTAGCTACAATAGAGGAGAGACCCAGTACTTC.